These 3 T cell receptor beta chains were sequenced from one sample in a study of Graves' ophthalmopathy and Graves' hyperthyroidism. Scientists amplified the TCR beta CDR3 regions from RNA transcripts. HTBI-primed RT-PCR formed the first round, and a multiplex PCR formed the second. TCRdb recomputed calls from the multiplex PCR reads with MiXCR, one row per CDR3 protein. The sample carries hundreds of thousands of distinct CDR3 sequences, over 40% recorded once. Sequencing was done on a sample of peripheral blood. Receptors originate from an adult man with Graves' ophthalmopathy.

The rearrangement links TRBV19 to TRBJ1-2; 9 nucleotides line up with TRBD1. The CDR3 has 17 residues. CDR1 and CDR2 from the germline V gene are LNHDA and SQIVND (reference sequence). With 3 bases clipped from V and 3 bases from J, the junction kept 11 bases outside the gene matches. Here the CDR3 DNA reads TGTGCCAGTAGTATTTTTGGCGCACAGGGGGCCTACTATGGCTACACCTTC. It specifies CASSIFGAQGAYYGYTF.

This clonotype was counted a single time. The gene calls are TRBV6-6 and TRBJ1-4; the D gene is possibly TRBD1 (5 bases). Germline V CDR1 and CDR2: MNHNY, SVGAGI (reference sequence). With 4 bases removed from V and 7 bases from J, the gap between germline ends came to 19 bases. This CDR3 region has 16 residues. The CDR3 nucleotides read TGTGCCAGCAGTTTAAACAACCAGGGTAGGGGTGAAAAACTGTTTTTT. This translates into CASSLNNQGRGEKLFF.

This rearrangement joins TRBV29-1 to TRBJ1-1; 7 bases map to TRBD1. Germline CDR1 reads SQVTM; CDR2 reads ANQGSEA. V trimming: 5 bases; J trimming: 7 bases; junction bases outside the gene matches: 16. CDR3 size: 15 residues. The CDR3 nucleotides are TGCAGCGTTCATTTCCGGGACAGCTTATACAATGAAGCTTTCTTT. This sequence encodes CSVHFRDSLYNEAFF.